This T cell receptor beta chain is drawn from a study of blood T cell repertoires in COVID-19 (dated by TCRdb to 2018 to 2021). Regarding the complete study: Samples from collaborators originated in the United States, Italy and Spain and spanned both the acute and convalescent phases of COVID-19. Subjects who had been exposed to COVID-19, were actively infected with it, or had recovered from it provided the deeply sampled blood TCRbeta repertoires that made up the dataset. Samples came from the ongoing ImmuneRACE study (first 160 participants) plus 1,254 subjects from 6 global collaborators. Where available, HLA class I and class II types were taken from metadata supplied by the sample provider and were not determined by assay-based typing. A de-identified subject ID, COVID-19 status, age in years and sex were almost always included in the sample metadata. A freely available public database, intended as a resource for researchers studying the immune response to SARS-CoV-2, is where the repertoires were released. The material from the prospective study consisted of cDNA or gDNA derived from T cells, B-cell-depleted T cells, or PBMCs.

The immunoSEQ Assay, a bias-controlled multiplex PCR, was used to amplify TCRbeta CDR3 regions from genomic DNA. Turning to the authors' computational methods: Within the assay, amplification of reference gene primers was used to estimate how many nucleated cells each sample contained. To quantify the absolute abundance of each unique TCRbeta CDR3 rearrangement, sequence reads were collapsed and filtered. For each sample, productive Simpson clonality was calculated by taking the square root of Simpson's diversity index across productive rearrangements. What TCRdb holds here is the immuneACCESS table cut down to in-frame rearrangements. Part of the clones is not present; checked against another copy, under half of the missing clones reflect an unresolved V gene, and the others are unexplained. The V and J calls and clone size were taken over from that table, and D and trimming were inferred from the DNA. The sample data list about 210,000 clones, and about 91% of these were observed just once. More than 1.4% of the sample goes to the ten largest clones.

In the case of this clone: It has no known antigen specificity. Per-base quality was not reported, and no clone a single base away is much larger than it.

The germline V gene (reference sequence) specifies MNHEY as CDR1 and SMNVEV as CDR2. Here V drops 7 bases and J drops 5 bases, and the junction holds 4 bases not matched to any gene. From the cysteine up to the phenylalanine, the CDR3 has a length of 14 residues. The kept DNA is CDR3 alone, 42 bases in frame from the first base. Each collaborating institution followed its own protocols to collect whole blood in K2EDTA tubes. For TCRbeta analysis, collaborators shipped samples as frozen whole blood, isolated PBMCs, or DNA extracted from either of those sample types. Overall results and qualifications from the work: Clinical and demographic metadata were provided uncurated, with the amount varying by source and participant.

The source is a man aged 18 to 35 with active or convalescent COVID-19. The chain employs TRBV27 and TRBJ2-1; 11 bases in the middle match TRBD2. The source material was peripheral blood. The CDR3 here reads CASIGTSGDNEQFF. The base sequence is TGTGCCAGCATCGGGACTAGCGGTGACAATGAGCAGTTCTTC.